This T cell receptor (beta chain) was documented in a study of blood T cell repertoires in COVID-19. Assay used: immunoSEQ multiplex PCR; TCRdb lists only in-frame clones, some missing. The sample shows under 300,000 clones, around 84% of them seen only once. The V gene lost 8 bases and the J gene lost 0 bases, with 32 bases spanning the gap. This CDR3 has 21 amino acids. Germline values: CDR1 MDHEN, CDR2 SYDVKM. This rearrangement joins TRBV28 to TRBJ2-4; TRBD2 is a possible D gene (5 bases). The sequence was obtained from a human donor with COVID-19, enrolled during active disease. The donor label of this sample is uncertain. Sequenced: peripheral blood. The CDR3 DNA follows: TGTGCCAGCTATACTACTCAGATAACTATGGACTTCATGAAAGCCAAAAACATTCAGTACTTC. Encoded protein: CASYTTQITMDFMKAKNIQYF.